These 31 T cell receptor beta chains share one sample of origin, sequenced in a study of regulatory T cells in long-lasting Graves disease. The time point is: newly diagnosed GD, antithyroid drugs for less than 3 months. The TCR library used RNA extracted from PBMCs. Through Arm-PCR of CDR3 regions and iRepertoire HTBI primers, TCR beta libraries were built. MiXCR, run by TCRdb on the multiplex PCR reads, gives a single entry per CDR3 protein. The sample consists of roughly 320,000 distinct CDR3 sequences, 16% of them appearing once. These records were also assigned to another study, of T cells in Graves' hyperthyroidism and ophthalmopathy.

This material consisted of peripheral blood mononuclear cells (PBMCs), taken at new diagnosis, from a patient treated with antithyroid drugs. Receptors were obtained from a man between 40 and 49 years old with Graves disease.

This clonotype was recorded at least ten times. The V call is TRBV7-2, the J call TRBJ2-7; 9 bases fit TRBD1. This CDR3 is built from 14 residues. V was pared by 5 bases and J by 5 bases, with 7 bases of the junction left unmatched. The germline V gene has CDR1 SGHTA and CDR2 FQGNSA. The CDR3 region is CASSPGTGWDEQYF. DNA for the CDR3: TGTGCCAGCAGCCCCGGGACAGGGTGGGACGAGCAGTACTTC.

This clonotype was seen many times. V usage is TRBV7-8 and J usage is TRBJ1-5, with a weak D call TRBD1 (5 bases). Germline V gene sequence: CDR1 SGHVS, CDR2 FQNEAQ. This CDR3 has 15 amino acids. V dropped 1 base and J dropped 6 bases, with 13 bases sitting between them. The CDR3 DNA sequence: TGTGCCAGCAGCTTAGGCGCGGGGGGGGGTCAGCCCCAGCATTTT. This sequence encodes CASSLGAGGGQPQHF.

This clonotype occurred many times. The CDR3 is CSAPNPDTQYF. The CDR3 bases are TGCAGTGCCCCCAATCCCGATACGCAGTATTTT. The chain uses TRBV20-1 and TRBJ2-3; D call uncertain. The CDR3 has 11 residues. The ends were cut back, 6 bases at V and 6 bases at J, with 10 bases in the middle. Germline values: CDR1 DFQATT, CDR2 SNEGSKA (reference sequence).

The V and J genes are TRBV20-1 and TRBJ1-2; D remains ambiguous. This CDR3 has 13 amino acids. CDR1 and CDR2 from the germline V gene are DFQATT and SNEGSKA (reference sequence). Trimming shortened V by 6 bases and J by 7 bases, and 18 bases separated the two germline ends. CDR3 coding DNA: TGCAGTGCAAGGGTTCCCGATGTAGGTGGCTACACCTTC. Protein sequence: CSARVPDVGGYTF.

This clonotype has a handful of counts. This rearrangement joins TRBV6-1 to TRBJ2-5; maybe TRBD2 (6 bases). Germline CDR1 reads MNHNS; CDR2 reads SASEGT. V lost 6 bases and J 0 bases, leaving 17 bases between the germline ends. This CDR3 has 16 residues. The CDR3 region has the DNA TGTGCCAGCAGCCCCTCCTCGGGAGTGTACCAAGAGACCCAGTACTTC. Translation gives CASSPSSGVYQETQYF.

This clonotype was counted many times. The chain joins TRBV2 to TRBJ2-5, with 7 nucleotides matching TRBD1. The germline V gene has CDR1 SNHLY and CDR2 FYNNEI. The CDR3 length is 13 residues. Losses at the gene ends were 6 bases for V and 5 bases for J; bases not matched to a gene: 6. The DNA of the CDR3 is TGTGCCAGCAGCCGAGGGGGCCTGGAGACCCAGTACTTC. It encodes CASSRGGLETQYF. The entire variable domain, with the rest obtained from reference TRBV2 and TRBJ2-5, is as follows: EPEVTQTPSHQVTQMGQEVILRCVPISNHLYFYWYRQILGQKVEFLVSFYNNEISEKSEIFDDQFSVERPDGSNFTLKIRSTKLEDSAMYFCASSRGGLETQYFGPGTRLLVL.

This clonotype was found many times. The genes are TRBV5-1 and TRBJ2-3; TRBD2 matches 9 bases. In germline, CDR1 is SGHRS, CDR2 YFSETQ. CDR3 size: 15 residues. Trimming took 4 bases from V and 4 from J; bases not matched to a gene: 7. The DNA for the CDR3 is TGCGCCAGCAGCCCCTTAGCGGGGGCCCCAGATACGCAGTATTTT. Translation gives CASSPLAGAPDTQYF.

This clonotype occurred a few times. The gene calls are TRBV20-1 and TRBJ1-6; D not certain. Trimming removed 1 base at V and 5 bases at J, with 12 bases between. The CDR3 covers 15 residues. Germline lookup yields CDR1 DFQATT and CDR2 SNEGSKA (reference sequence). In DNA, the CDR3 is TGCAGTGCTAGAGTGTTTGCACAAGATAATTCACCCCTCCACTTT. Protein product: CSARVFAQDNSPLHF.

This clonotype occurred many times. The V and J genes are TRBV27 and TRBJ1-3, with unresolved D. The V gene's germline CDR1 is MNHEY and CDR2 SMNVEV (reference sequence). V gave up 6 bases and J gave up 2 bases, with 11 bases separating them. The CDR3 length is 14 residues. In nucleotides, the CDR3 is TGTGCCAGCAGCCCGGTTAAGGCTGGAAACACCATATATTTT. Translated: CASSPVKAGNTIYF.

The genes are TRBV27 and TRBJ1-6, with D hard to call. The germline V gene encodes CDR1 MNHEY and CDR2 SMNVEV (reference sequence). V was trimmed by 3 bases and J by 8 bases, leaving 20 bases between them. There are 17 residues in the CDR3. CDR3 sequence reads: CASSFLPGLANDSPLHF. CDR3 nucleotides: TGTGCCAGCAGTTTTCTGCCGGGTCTGGCGAACGATTCACCCCTCCACTTT.

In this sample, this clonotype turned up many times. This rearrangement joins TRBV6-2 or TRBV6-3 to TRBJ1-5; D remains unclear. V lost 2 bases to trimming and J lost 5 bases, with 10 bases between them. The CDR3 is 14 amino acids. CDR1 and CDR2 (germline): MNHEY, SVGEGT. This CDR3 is CASSYGPRYQPQHF. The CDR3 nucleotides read TGTGCCAGCAGTTACGGCCCACGGTATCAGCCCCAGCATTTT.

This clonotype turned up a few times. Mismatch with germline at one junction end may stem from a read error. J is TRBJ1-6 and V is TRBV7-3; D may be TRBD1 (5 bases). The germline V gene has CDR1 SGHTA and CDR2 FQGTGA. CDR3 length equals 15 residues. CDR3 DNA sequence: TGTGCCAGCAGCCTAACACCAGGGTCGGATTCACCCCTCCACTTT. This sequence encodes CASSLTPGSDSPLHF.

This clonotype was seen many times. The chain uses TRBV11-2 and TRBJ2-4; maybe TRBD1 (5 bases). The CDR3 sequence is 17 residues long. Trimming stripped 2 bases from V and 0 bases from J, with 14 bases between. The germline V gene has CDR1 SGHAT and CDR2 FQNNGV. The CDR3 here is CASSLRQIPIAKNIQYF. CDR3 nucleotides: TGTGCCAGCAGCTTACGACAGATTCCTATAGCCAAAAACATTCAGTACTTC.

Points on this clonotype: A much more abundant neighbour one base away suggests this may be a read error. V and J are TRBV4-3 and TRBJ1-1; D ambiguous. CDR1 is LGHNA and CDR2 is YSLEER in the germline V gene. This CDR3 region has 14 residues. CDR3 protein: CASGQGRENTEAFF. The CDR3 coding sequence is TGCGCCAGCGGCCAAGGACGGGAGAACACTGAAGCTTTCTTT.

CDR3 protein: CASSHRQRGTDTQYF. In DNA, the CDR3 is TGTGCCAGCAGCCATAGACAGAGGGGCACAGATACGCAGTATTTT. The chain employs TRBV14 and TRBJ2-3; D could derive from TRBD1 or TRBD2 (5 bases each). V lost 3 bases to trimming and J lost 1 base, with 11 bases between them. Germline values: CDR1 SGHDN, CDR2 FVKESK. The CDR3 consists of 15 residues.

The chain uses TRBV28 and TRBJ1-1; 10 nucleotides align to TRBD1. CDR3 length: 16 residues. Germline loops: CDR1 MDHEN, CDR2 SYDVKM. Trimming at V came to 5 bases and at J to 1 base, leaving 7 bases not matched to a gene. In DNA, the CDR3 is TGTGCCAGCAGTCACCCGTGGACAGGGGGGAACACTGAAGCTTTCTTT. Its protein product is CASSHPWTGGNTEAFF. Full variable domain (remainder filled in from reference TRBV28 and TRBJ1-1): DVKVTQSSRYLVKRTGEKVFLECVQDMDHENMFWYRQDPGLGLRLIYFSYDVKMKEKGDIPEGYSVSREKKERFSLILESASTNQTSMYLCASSHPWTGGNTEAFFGQGTRLTVV.

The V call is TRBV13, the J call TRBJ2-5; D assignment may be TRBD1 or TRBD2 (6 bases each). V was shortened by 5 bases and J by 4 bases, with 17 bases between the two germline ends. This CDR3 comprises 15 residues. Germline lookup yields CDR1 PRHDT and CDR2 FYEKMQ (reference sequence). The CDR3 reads CASSAFGEGGETQYF. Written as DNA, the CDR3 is TGTGCCAGCAGCGCGTTCGGAGAGGGGGGAGAGACCCAGTACTTC.

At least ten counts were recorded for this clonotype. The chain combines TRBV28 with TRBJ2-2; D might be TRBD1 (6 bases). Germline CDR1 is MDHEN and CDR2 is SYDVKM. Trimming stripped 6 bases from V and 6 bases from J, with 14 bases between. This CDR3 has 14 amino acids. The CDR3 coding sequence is TGTGCCAGCAGGTTGACAGGTGTGGCCGGGGAGCTGTTTTTT. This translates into CASRLTGVAGELFF. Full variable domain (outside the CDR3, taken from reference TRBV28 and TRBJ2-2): DVKVTQSSRYLVKRTGEKVFLECVQDMDHENMFWYRQDPGLGLRLIYFSYDVKMKEKGDIPEGYSVSREKKERFSLILESASTNQTSMYLCASRLTGVAGELFFGEGSRLTVL.

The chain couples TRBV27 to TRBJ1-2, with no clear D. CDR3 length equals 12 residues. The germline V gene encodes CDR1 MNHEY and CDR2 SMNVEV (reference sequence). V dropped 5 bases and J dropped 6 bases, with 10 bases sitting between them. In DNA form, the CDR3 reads TGTGCCAGCAGTCACATGGGTAATGGCTACACCTTC. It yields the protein CASSHMGNGYTF.

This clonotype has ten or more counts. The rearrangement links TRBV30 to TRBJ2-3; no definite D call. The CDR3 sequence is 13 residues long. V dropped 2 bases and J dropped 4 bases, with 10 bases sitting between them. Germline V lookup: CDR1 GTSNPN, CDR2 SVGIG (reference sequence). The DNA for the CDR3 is TGTGCCTGGAGTAGGCAGGTCTCAGATACGCAGTATTTT. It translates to CAWSRQVSDTQYF.

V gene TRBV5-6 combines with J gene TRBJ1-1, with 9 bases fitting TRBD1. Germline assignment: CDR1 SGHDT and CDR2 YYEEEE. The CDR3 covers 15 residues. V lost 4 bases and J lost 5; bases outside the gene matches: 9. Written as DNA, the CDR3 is TGTGCCAGCAGCGCAATGGGACAGGGTGGAACTGAAGCTTTCTTT. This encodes CASSAMGQGGTEAFF. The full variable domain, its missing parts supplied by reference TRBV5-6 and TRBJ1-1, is DAGVTQSPTHLIKTRGQQVTLRCSPKSGHDTVSWYQQALGQGPQFIFQYYEEEERQRGNFPDRFSGHQFPNYSSELNVNALLLGDSALYLCASSAMGQGGTEAFFGQGTRLTVV.

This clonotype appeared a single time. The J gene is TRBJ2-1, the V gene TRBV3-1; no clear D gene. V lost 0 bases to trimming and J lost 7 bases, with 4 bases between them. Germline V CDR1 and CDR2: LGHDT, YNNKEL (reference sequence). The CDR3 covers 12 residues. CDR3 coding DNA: TGTGCCAGCAGCCAAGATAGGAATGAGCAGTTCTTC. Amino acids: CASSQDRNEQFF.

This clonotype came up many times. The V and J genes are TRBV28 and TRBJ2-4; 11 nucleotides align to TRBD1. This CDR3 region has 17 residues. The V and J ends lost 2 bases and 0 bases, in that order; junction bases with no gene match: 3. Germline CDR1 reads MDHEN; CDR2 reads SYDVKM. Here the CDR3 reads CASSLRTGGLAKNIQYF. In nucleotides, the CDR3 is TGTGCCAGCAGTTTACGGACAGGGGGCCTAGCCAAAAACATTCAGTACTTC.

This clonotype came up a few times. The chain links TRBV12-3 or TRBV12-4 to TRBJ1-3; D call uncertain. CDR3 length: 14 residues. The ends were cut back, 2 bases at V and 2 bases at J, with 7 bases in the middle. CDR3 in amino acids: CASSLRFPGNTIYF. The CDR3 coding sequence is TGTGCCAGCAGTTTACGATTTCCTGGAAACACCATATATTTT.

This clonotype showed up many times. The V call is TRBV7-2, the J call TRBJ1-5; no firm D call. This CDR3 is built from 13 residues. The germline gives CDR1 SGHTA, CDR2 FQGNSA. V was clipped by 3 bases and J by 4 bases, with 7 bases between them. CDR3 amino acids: CASSLRRNQPQHF. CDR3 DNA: TGTGCCAGCAGCTTGCGGCGAAATCAGCCCCAGCATTTT.

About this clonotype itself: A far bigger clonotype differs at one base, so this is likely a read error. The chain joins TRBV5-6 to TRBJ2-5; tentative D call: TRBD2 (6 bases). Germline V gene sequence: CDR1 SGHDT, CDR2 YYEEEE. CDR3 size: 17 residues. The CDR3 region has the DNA TGTGCCAGCAGCCAAGCCCTCTTAGGCGGGGTCCAAGAGACCCAGCACTTC. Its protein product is CASSQALLGGVQETQHF.

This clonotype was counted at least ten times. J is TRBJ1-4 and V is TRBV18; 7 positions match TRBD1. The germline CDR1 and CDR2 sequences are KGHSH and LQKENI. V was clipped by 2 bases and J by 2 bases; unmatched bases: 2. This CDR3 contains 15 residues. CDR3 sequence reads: CASSPGTDTNEKLFF. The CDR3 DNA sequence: TGTGCCAGCTCACCAGGGACAGATACTAATGAAAAACTGTTTTTT.

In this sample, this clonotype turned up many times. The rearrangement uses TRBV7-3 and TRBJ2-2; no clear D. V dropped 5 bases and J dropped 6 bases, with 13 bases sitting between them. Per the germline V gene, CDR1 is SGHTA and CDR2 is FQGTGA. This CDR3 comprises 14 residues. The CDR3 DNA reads TGTGCCAGCAGCCGCGCAACAGTTGCCGGGGAGCTGTTTTTT. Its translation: CASSRATVAGELFF.

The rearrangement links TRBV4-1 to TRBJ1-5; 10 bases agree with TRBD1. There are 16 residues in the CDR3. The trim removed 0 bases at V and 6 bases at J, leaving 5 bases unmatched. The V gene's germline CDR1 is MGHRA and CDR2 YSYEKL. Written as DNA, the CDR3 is TGCGCCAGCAGCCAAGATCCGACAGGGGGCGGTCAGCCCCAGCATTTT. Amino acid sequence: CASSQDPTGGGQPQHF.

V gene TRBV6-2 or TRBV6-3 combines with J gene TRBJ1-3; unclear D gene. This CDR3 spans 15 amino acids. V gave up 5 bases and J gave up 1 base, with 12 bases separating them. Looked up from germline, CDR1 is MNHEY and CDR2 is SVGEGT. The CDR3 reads CASSDGRLSGNTIYF. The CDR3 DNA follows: TGTGCCAGCAGTGACGGCAGGTTGTCTGGAAACACCATATATTTT.

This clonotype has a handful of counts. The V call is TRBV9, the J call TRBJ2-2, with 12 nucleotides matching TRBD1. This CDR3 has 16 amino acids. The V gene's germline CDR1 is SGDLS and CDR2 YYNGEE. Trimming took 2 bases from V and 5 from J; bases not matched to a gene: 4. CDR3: CASSVRGQGATGELFF. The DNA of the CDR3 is TGTGCCAGCAGCGTCCGGGGACAGGGGGCAACCGGGGAGCTGTTTTTT.